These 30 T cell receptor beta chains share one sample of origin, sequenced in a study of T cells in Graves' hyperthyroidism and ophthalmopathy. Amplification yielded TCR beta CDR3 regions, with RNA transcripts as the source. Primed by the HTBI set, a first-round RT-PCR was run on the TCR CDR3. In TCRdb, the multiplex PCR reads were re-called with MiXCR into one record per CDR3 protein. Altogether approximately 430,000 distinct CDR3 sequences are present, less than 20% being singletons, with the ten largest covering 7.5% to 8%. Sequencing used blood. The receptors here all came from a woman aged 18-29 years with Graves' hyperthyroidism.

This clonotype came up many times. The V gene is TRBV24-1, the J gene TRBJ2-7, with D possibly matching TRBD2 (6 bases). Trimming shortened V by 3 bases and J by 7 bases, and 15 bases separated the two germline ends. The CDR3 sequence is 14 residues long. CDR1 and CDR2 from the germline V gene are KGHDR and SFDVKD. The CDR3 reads CATSDDSGTREQYF. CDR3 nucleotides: TGTGCCACCAGTGATGATAGCGGCACTCGGGAGCAGTACTTC.

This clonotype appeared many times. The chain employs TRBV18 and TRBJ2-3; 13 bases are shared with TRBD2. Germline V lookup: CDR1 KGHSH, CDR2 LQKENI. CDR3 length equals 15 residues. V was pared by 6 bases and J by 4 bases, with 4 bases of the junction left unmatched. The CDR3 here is CASSTSGGAADTQYF. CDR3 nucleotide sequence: TGTGCCAGCTCCACTAGCGGGGGGGCTGCAGATACGCAGTATTTT.

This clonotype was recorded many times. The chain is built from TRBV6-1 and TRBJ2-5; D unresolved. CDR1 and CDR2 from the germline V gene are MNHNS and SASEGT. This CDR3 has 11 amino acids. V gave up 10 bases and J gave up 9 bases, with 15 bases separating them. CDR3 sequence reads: CATAIVWAQYF. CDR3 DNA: TGTGCCACCGCCATCGTCTGGGCCCAGTACTTC.

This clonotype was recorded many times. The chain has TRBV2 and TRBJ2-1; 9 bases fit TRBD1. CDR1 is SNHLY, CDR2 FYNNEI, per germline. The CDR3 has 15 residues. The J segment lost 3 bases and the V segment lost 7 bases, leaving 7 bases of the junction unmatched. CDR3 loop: CASTQDRGSYNEQFF. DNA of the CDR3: TGTGCCAGCACCCAGGACAGGGGAAGCTACAATGAGCAGTTCTTC. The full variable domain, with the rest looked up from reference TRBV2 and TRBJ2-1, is EPEVTQTPSHQVTQMGQEVILRCVPISNHLYFYWYRQILGQKVEFLVSFYNNEISEKSEIFDDQFSVERPDGSNFTLKIRSTKLEDSAMYFCASTQDRGSYNEQFFGPGTRLTVL.

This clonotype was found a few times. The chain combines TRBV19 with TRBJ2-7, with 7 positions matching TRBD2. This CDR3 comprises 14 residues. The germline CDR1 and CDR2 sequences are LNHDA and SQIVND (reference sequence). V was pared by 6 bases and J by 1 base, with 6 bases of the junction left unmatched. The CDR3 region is CASSTGAGSYEQYF. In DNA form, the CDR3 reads TGTGCCAGTAGCACCGGAGCGGGGTCCTACGAGCAGTACTTC.

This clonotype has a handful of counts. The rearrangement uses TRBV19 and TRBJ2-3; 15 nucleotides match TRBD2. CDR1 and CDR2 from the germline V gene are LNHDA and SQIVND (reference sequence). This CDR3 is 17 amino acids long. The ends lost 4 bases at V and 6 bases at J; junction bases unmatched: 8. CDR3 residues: CASSTGGLAGGRDTQYF. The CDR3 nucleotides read TGTGCCAGTAGTACAGGGGGACTAGCGGGAGGACGGGATACGCAGTATTTT. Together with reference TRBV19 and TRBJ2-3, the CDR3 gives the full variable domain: DGGITQSPKYLFRKEGQNVTLSCEQNLNHDAMYWYRQDPGQGLRLIYYSQIVNDFQKGDIAEGYSVSREKKESFPLTVTSAQKNPTAFYLCASSTGGLAGGRDTQYFGPGTRLTVL.

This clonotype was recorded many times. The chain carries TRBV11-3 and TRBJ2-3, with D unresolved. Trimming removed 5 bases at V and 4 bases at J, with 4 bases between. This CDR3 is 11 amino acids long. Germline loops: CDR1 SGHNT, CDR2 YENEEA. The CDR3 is CASSGSDTQYF. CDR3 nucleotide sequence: TGTGCCAGCAGCGGTTCAGATACGCAGTATTTT.

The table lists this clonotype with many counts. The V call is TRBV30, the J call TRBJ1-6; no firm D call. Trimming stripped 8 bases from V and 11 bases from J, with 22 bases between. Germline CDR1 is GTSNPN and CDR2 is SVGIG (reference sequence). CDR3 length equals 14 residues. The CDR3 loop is CAGGDALEVTPLHF. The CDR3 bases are TGTGCCGGAGGAGACGCCTTAGAGGTCACACCCCTCCACTTT.

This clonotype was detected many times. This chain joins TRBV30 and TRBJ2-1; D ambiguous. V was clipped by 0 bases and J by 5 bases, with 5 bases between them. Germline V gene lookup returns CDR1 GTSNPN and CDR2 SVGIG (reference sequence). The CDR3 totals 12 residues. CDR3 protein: CAWSVRDNEQFF. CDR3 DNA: TGTGCCTGGAGTGTACGGGACAATGAGCAGTTCTTC.

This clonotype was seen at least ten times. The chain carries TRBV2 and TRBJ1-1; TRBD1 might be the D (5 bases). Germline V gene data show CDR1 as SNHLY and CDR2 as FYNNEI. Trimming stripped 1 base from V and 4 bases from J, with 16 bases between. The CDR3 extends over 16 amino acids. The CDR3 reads CASSEGKGRGGTEAFF. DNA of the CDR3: TGTGCCAGCAGTGAAGGGAAGGGACGGGGAGGCACTGAAGCTTTCTTT.

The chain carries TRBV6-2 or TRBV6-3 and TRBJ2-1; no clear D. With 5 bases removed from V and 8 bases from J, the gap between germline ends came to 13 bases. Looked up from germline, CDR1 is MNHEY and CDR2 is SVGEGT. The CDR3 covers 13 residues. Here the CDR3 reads CASSRVGVDEQFF. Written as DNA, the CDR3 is TGTGCCAGCAGTCGAGTAGGTGTGGATGAGCAGTTCTTC.

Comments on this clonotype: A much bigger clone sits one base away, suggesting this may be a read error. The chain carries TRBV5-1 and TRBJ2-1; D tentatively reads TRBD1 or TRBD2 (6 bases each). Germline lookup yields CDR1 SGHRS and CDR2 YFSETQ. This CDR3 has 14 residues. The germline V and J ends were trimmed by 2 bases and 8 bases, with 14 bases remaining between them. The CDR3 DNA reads TGCGCCAGCAGCTTATGGGGGGCCGGGGATGAGCAGTTCTTC. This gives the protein CASSLWGAGDEQFF.

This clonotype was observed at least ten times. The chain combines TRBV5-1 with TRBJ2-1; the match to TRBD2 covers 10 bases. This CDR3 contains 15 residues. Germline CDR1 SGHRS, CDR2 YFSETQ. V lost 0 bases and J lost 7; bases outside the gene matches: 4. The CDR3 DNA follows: TGCGCCAGCAGCTTGGGGACTAGCGGTTGGAATGAGCAGTTCTTC. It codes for CASSLGTSGWNEQFF.

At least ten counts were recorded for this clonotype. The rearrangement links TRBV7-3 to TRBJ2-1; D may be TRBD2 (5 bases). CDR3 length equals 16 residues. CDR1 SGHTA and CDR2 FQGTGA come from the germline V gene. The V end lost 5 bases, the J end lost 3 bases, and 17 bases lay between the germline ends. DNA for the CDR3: TGTGCCAGCAGCCCCAGTAAGGTAGCGCACTACAATGAGCAGTTCTTC. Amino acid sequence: CASSPSKVAHYNEQFF. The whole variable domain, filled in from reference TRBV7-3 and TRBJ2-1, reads GAGVSQTPSNKVTEKGKYVELRCDPISGHTALYWYRQSLGQGPEFLIYFQGTGAADDSGLPNDRFFAVRPEGSVSTLKIQRTERGDSAVYLCASSPSKVAHYNEQFFGPGTRLTVL.

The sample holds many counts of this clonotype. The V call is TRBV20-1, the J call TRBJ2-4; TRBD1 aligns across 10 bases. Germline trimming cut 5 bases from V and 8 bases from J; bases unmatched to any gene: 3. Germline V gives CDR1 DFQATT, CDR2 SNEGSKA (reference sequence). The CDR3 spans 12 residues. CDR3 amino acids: CSARDRGYIQYF. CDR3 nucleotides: TGCAGTGCTCGGGACAGGGGTTACATTCAGTACTTC.

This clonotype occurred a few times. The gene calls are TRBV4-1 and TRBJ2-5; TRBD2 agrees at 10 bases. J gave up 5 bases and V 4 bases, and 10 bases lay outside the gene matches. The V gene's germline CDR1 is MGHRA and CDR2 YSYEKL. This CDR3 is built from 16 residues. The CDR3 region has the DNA TGCGCCAGCAGCCTCGGGGGAGCGGGGGGGCTTGAGACCCAGTACTTC. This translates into CASSLGGAGGLETQYF.

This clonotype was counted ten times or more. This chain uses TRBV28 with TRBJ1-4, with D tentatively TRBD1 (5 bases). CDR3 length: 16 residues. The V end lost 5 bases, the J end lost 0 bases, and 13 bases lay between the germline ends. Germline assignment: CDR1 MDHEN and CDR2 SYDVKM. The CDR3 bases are TGTGCCAGCAGTATCAACCAGGGAGCAACTAATGAAAAACTGTTTTTT. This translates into CASSINQGATNEKLFF. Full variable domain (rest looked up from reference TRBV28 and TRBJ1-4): DVKVTQSSRYLVKRTGEKVFLECVQDMDHENMFWYRQDPGLGLRLIYFSYDVKMKEKGDIPEGYSVSREKKERFSLILESASTNQTSMYLCASSINQGATNEKLFFGSGTQLSVL.

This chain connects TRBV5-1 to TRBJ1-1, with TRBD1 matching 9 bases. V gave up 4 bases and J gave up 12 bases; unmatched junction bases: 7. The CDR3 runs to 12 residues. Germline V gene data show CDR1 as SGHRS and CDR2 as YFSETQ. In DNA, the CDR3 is TGCGCCAGCAGCCAGGGACAGGGAACGACTTTCTTT. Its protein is CASSQGQGTTFF.

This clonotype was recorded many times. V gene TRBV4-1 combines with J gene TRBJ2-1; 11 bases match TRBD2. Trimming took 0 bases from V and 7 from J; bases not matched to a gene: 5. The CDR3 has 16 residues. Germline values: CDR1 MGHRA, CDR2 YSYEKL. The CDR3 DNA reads TGCGCCAGCAGCCAAGATAGGGCTAGCGGGAGGAATGAGCAGTTCTTC. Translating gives CASSQDRASGRNEQFF.

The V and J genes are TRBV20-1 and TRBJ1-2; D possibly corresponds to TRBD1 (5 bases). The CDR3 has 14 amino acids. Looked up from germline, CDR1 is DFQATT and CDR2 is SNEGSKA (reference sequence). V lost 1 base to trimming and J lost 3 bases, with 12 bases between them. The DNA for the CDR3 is TGCAGTGCTAGAGCCGGGACTGCGGACTATGGCTACACCTTC. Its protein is CSARAGTADYGYTF.

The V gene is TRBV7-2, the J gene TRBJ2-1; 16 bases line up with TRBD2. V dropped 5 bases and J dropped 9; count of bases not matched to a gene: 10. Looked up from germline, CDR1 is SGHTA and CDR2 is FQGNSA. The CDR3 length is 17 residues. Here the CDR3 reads CASSPTFGTSGGGEQFF. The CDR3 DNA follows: TGTGCCAGCAGCCCTACCTTCGGGACTAGCGGGGGGGGTGAGCAGTTCTTC.

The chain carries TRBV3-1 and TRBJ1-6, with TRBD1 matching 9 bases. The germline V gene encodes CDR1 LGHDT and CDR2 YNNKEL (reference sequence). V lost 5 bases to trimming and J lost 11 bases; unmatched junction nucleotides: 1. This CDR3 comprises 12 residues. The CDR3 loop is CASSDRGTPLHF. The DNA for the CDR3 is TGTGCCAGCAGCGACAGGGGGACACCCCTCCACTTT.

CDR3 amino acids: CASSIGPGMKETQYF. The CDR3 bases are TGTGCCAGCAGCATAGGACCCGGAATGAAAGAGACCCAGTACTTC. The rearrangement joins TRBV2 to TRBJ2-5; no clear D. Looked up from germline, CDR1 is SNHLY and CDR2 is FYNNEI. The ends were cut back, 6 bases at V and 3 bases at J, with 17 bases in the middle. This CDR3 spans 15 amino acids.

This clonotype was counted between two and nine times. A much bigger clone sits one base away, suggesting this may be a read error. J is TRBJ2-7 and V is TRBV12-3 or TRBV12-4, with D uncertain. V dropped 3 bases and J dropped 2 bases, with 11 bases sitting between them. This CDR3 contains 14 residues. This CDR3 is CASSLFASPYEQYF. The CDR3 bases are TGTGCCAGCAGTTTGTTCGCAAGCCCCTACGAGCAGTACTTC.

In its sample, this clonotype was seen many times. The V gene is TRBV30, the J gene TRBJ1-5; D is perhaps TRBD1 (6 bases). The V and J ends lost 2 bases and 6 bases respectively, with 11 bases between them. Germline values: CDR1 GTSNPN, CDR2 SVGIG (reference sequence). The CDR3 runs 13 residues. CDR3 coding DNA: TGTGCCTGGAGTCGGGGGGCGGGTCAGCCCCAGCATTTT. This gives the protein CAWSRGAGQPQHF.

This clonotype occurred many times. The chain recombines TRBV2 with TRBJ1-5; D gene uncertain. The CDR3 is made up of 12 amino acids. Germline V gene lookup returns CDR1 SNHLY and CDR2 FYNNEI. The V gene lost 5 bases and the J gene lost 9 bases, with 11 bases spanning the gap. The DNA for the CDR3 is TGTGCCAGCAGTCTCATGTCCTGGCCCCAGCATTTT. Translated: CASSLMSWPQHF.

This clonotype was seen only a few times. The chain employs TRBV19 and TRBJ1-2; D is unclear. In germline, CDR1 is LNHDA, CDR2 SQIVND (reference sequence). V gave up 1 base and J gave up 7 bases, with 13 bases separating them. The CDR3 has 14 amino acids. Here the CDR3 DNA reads TGTGCCAGTAGTATAGTCGAACTGGGATTTGGCTACACCTTC. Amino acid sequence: CASSIVELGFGYTF. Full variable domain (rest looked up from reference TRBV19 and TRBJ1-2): DGGITQSPKYLFRKEGQNVTLSCEQNLNHDAMYWYRQDPGQGLRLIYYSQIVNDFQKGDIAEGYSVSREKKESFPLTVTSAQKNPTAFYLCASSIVELGFGYTFGSGTRLTVV.

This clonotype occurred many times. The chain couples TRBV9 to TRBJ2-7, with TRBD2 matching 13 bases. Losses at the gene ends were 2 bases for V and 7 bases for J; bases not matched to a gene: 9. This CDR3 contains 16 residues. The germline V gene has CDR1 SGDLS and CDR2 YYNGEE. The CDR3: CASSVYGLAGVEEQYF. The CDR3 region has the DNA TGTGCCAGCAGCGTTTACGGACTAGCGGGAGTCGAGGAGCAGTACTTC.

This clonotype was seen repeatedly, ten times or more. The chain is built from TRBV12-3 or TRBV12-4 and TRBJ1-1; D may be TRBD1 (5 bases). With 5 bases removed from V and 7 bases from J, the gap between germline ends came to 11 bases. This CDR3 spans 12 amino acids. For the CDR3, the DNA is TGTGCCAGCAGTCTCAGCGGGGGTGAAGCTTTCTTT. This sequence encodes CASSLSGGEAFF.

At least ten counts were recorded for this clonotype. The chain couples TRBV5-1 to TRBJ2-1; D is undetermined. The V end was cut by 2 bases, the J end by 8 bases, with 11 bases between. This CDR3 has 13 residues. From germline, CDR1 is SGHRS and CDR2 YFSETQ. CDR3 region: CASSFDLRHEQFF. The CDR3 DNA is TGCGCCAGCAGCTTCGATCTCCGACATGAGCAGTTCTTC.